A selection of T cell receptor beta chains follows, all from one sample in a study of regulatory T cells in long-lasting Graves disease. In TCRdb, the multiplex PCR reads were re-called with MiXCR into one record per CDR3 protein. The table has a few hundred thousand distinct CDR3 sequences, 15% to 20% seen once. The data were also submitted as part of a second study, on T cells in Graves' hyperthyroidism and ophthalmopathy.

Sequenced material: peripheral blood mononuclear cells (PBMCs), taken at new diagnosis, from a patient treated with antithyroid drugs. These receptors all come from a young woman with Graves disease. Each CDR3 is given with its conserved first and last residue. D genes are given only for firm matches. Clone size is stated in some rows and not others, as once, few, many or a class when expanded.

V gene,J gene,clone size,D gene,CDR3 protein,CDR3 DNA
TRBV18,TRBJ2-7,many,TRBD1,CASSLRDRGDEQYF,TGTGCCAGCTCACTCCGGGACAGGGGCGACGAGCAGTACTTC
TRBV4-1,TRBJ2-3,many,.,CASSQDTPGDTQYF,TGCGCCAGCAGCCAAGATACGCCCGGTGATACGCAGTATTTT
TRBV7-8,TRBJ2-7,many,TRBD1,CASSLLSWTGVSYEQYF,TGTGCCAGCAGCTTACTGTCTTGGACAGGGGTCTCCTACGAGCAGTACTTC
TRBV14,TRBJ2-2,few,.,CASSQWTVGNTGELFF,TGTGCCAGCAGCCAATGGACAGTGGGTAACACCGGGGAGCTGTTTTTT
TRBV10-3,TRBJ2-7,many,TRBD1,CAIMGTGTAYEQYF,TGTGCCATCATGGGGACAGGGACCGCCTACGAGCAGTACTTC
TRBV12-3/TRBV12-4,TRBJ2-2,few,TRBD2,CASRRTSGRSGGELFF,TGTGCCAGCAGGAGGACTAGCGGGAGGTCGGGCGGGGAGCTGTTTTTT
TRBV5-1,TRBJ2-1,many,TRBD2,CASSPGLAGREQFF,TGCGCCAGCAGCCCCGGACTAGCGGGACGGGAGCAGTTCTTC
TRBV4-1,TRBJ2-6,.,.,CASSQDLGAYVLTF,TGCGCCAGCAGCCAAGATTTAGGGGCCTACGTCCTGACTTTC
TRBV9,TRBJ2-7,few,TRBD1,CASSVAFGTGETAYEQYF,TGTGCCAGCAGCGTAGCTTTTGGGACAGGGGAAACGGCCTACGAGCAGTACTTC
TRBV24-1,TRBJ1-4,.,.,CATQSGQLGNEKLFF,TGTGCCACCCAGTCGGGACAACTCGGTAATGAAAAACTGTTTTTT
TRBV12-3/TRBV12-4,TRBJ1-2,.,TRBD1,CASIKGQGDYGYTF,TGTGCCAGCATCAAGGGACAGGGTGACTATGGCTACACCTTC
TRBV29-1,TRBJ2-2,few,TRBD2,CSVEDLRSGRTGELFF,TGCAGCGTTGAAGATCTTCGTAGCGGGAGAACCGGGGAGCTGTTTTTT
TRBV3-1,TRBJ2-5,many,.,CASSQDPVGQGETQYF,TGTGCCAGCAGCCAAGATCCCGTGGGCCAGGGAGAGACCCAGTACTTC
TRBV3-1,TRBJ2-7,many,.,CASSQMVQTEGPHEQYF,TGTGCCAGCAGCCAAATGGTGCAGACCGAAGGCCCCCACGAGCAGTACTTC
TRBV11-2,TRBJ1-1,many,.,CASGGTEAFF,TGTGCCAGCGGTGGGACTGAAGCTTTCTTT
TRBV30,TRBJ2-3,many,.,CAWSVLGRGSDTQYF,TGTGCCTGGAGTGTACTGGGGAGGGGGTCAGATACGCAGTATTTT
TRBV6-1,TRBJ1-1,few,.,CASRTEAVNTEAFF,TGTGCCAGCAGGACAGAAGCTGTGAACACTGAAGCTTTCTTT
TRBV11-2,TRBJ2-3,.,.,CASSLESTISTGTQYF,TGTGCCAGCAGCTTAGAAAGCACTATTAGCACAGGTACGCAGTATTTT
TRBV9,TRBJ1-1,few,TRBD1,CASSGGQGASEAFF,TGTGCCAGCAGCGGGGGACAGGGGGCGTCTGAAGCTTTCTTT
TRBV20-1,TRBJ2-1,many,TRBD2,CSARDWQSGAFF,TGCAGTGCTAGAGATTGGCAAAGCGGGGCCTTCTTC
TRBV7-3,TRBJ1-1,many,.,CASSFFTNTEAFF,TGTGCCAGCAGCTTCTTCACGAACACTGAAGCTTTCTTT
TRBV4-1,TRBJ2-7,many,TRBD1,CASSLVSTGDFYEQYF,TGCGCCAGCAGCCTTGTATCGACAGGGGATTTTTACGAGCAGTACTTC
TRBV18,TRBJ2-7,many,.,CASSKGHNYEQYF,TGTGCCAGCTCGAAGGGACACAACTACGAGCAGTACTTC
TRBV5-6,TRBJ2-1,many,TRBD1,CASSRDRGDEQFF,TGTGCCAGCAGCCGGGACAGGGGAGATGAGCAGTTCTTC
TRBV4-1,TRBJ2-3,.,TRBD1,CASTKGGASTDTQYF,TGCGCCAGCACGAAAGGGGGCGCAAGCACAGATACGCAGTATTTT
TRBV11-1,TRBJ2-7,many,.,CASSLGGHAAYYEQYF,TGTGCCAGCAGCTTAGGAGGCCATGCGGCCTACTACGAGCAGTACTTC
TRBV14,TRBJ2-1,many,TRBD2,CASSQDLRLAGYNEQFF,TGTGCCAGCAGCCAAGATCTTCGACTAGCGGGGTACAATGAGCAGTTCTTC
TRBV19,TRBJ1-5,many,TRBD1,CASSGGQTRNQPQHF,TGTGCCAGTAGTGGGGGACAGACACGCAATCAGCCCCAGCATTTT
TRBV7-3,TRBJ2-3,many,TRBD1,CASRSGTGGTDTQYF,TGTGCCAGCCGATCCGGGACAGGGGGCACAGATACGCAGTATTTT
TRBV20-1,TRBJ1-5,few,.,CSAPGTSNQPQHF,TGCAGTGCCCCCGGGACCTCAAATCAGCCCCAGCATTTT
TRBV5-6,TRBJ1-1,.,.,CASSETGDSWAFF,TGTGCCAGCAGCGAGACAGGTGATTCTTGGGCTTTCTTT
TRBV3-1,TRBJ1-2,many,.,CASTARGANYGYTF,TGTGCCAGCACGGCAAGGGGAGCTAACTATGGCTACACCTTC
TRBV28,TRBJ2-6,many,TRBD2,CASRGLAGDSGANVLTF,TGTGCCAGCAGGGGACTAGCGGGAGACTCTGGGGCCAACGTCCTGACTTTC
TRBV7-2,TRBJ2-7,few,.,CASSLVGGQGSYEQYF,TGTGCCAGCAGCTTAGTGGGTGGGCAGGGGTCCTACGAGCAGTACTTC
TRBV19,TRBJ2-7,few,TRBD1,CASSNSDRGTYEQYF,TGTGCCAGTAGTAATTCTGACAGGGGGACCTACGAGCAGTACTTC
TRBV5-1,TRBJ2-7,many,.,CASSLVHPRRAASSYEQYF,TGCGCCAGCAGCTTGGTCCACCCCCGCCGGGCAGCGAGCTCCTACGAGCAGTACTTC
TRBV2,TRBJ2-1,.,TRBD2,CASARTSGYNEQFF,TGTGCCAGCGCTAGGACTAGCGGATACAATGAGCAGTTCTTC
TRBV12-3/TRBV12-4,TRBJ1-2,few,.,CASSPSRGSYGYTF,TGTGCCAGCAGCCCGTCGAGGGGGAGCTATGGCTACACCTTC
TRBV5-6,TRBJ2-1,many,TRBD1,CASSPPGQGGNEQFF,TGTGCCAGCAGCCCCCCGGGACAGGGGGGCAATGAGCAGTTCTTC
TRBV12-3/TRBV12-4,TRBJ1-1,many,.,CASSFFLGAGANTEAFF,TGTGCCAGCAGTTTTTTTCTCGGTGCAGGAGCAAACACTGAAGCTTTCTTT
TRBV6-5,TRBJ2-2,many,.,CASSYEALFTGELFF,TGTGCCAGCAGTTACGAGGCTCTTTTCACCGGGGAGCTGTTTTTT
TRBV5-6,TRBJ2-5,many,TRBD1,CASSPGGQGQETQYF,TGTGCCAGCAGCCCAGGAGGACAGGGACAAGAGACCCAGTACTTC
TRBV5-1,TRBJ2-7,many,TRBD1,CASSSGQGVNEQYF,TGCGCCAGCAGCTCGGGACAGGGCGTGAACGAGCAGTACTTC
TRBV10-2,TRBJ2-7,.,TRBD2,CASRSGRNYEQYF,TGCGCCAGCAGGTCCGGGAGGAATTACGAGCAGTACTTC
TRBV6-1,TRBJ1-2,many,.,CASSPIWRAYNGYTF,TGTGCCAGCAGCCCCATCTGGAGGGCCTATAACGGCTACACCTTC
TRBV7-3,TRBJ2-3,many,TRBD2,CASSWTSGGGTDTQYF,TGTGCCAGCAGCTGGACTAGCGGGGGGGGCACAGATACGCAGTATTTT
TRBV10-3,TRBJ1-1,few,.,CAISDSGTEAFF,TGTGCCATCAGTGACTCAGGGACTGAAGCTTTCTTT
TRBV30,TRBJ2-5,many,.,CAWSRSGGQETQYF,TGTGCCTGGAGTCGATCCGGGGGCCAAGAGACCCAGTACTTC
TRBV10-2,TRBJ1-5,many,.,CASSEGPPNQPQHF,TGCGCCAGCAGTGAGGGCCCTCCCAATCAGCCCCAGCATTTT
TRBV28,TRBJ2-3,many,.,CASTSGRITDTQYF,TGTGCCAGCACCTCCGGGCGGATCACAGATACGCAGTATTTT
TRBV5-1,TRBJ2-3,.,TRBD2,CASSESWREADTQYF,TGCGCCAGCAGCGAGTCGTGGCGGGAGGCGGATACGCAGTATTTT
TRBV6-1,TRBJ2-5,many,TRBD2,CASRGLAGADQETQYF,TGTGCCAGCAGGGGACTAGCGGGGGCCGATCAAGAGACCCAGTACTTC
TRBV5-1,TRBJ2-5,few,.,CASSLGQMRETQYF,TGCGCCAGCAGCTTGGGTCAAATGCGGGAGACCCAGTACTTC